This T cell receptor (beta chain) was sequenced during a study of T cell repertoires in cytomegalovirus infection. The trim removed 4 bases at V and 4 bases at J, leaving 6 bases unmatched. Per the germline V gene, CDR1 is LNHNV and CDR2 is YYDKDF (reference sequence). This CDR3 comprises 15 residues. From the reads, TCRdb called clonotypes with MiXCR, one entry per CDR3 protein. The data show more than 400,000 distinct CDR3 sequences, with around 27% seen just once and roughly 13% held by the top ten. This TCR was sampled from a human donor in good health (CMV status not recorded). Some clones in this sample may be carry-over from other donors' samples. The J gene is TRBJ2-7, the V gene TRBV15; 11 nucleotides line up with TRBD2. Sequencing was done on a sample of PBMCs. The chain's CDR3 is CATSTGTSGNYEQYF. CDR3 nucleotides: TGTGCCACCAGCACCGGGACTAGCGGAAATTACGAGCAGTACTTC.